The clone carrying this TCR beta chain showed up just once. Its antigen remains unknown. The sample originates from a study of cytomegalovirus exposure and HLA in healthy donors. Study-level points and caveats: The classifier reportedly diagnosed cytomegalovirus status with high sensitivity and specificity.

Profiling relied on immunoSEQ multiplex PCR, and the TCRdb table lists in-frame clones only, not all of them. The profile shows roughly 60,000 clones, just under 95% of them singletons. V lost 3 bases and J lost 4; bases outside the gene matches: 5. This CDR3 has 14 amino acids. The germline V gene encodes CDR1 SEHNR and CDR2 FQNEAQ (reference sequence). The sequence was collected from a man younger than 30 in good health and CMV-seronegative. The rearrangement uses TRBV7-9 and TRBJ2-5, with 7 bases that match TRBD1. Sequencing was performed on PBMCs. CDR3 DNA sequence: TGTGCCAGCAGCTTCCCCGACAGGGTAGAGACCCAGTACTTC. Residues: CASSFPDRVETQYF.